This T cell receptor (beta chain) is from a study of human T cells and chemical hapten exposure. Overall study context: Weekly scalp doses of diphenylcyclopropenone were given to patients during the approximately 23-week study.

Study results and caveats: There was no change with DPC sensitization in TCRs above 1 in 1000 frequency.

Individual cDNA molecules (in the library) carried attached unique molecular identifiers. Authors' analysis steps: TCRs per sample had a median of about 100,000 and ranged from roughly 23,224 to 700,000. TCRdb passed the RACE reads through MiXCR, listing each CDR3 protein once. The V and J calls and clone size are TCRdb's, not the authors'. The sample yields tens of thousands of distinct CDR3 sequences, roughly 10% seen once. As concerns this clonotype: The antigen remains undetermined. A clone one base away is much larger, so this may be a read error.

Sample time point: patch test 1, 2 weeks after DPC sensitization. Treatment here: therapeutic diphenylcyclopropenone sensitization with weekly scalp DPC. Trimming cost V 5 bases and J 7 bases, with 21 bases left between them. The germline CDR1 and CDR2 sequences are LGHNA and YSLEER. The CDR3 is 16 amino acids. The V call is TRBV4-3, the J call TRBJ1-5; a weak D match, TRBD1 (5 bases). This receptor was taken from a woman aged 50 to 65 with alopecia areata. Some clones in this sample may be carry-over from other donors' samples. This sample comprised whole blood, obtained in connection with sensitization to the hapten diphenylcyclopropenone (DPC). The CDR3 DNA reads as TGCGCCAGCAGCTCCCGGGCCGGGGCCCCCGAACAGCCCCAGCATTTT. Its translation is CASSSRAGAPEQPQHF.